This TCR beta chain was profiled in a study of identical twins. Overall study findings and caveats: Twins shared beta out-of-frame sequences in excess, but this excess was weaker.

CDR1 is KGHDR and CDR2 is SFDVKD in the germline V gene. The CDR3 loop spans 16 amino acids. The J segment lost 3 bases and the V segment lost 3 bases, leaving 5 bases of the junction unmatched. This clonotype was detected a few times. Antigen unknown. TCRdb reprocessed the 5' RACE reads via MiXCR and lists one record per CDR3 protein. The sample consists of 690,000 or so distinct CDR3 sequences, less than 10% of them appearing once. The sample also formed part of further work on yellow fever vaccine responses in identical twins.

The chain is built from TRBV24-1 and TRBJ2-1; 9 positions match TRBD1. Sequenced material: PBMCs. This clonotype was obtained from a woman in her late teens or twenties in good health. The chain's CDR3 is CATSDTRQGVYNEQFF. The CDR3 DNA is TGTGCCACCAGTGATACCAGACAGGGGGTCTACAATGAGCAGTTCTTC.